The rows below give T cell receptor beta chains drawn from one sample of a study of T cell changes during pregnancy in multiple sclerosis. Sequencing used immunoSEQ multiplex PCR; TCRdb keeps in-frame clones, though not all of them. The sample consists of tens of thousands of clones, around nine tenths of them appearing once. Source: CD8+ T cells from peripheral blood mononuclear cells, taken in the second trimester of pregnancy. The source of these receptors is a female donor with multiple sclerosis, enrolled in a pregnancy study. Each CDR3 is given with its conserved first and last residue. A D gene is named only where the DNA matches it firmly. Clone size is not always given. Where it is, it says once, few, many or a class for expanded clones.

>TRBV29-1|.|.|TRBJ2-1
TGCAGCGTTGATAGCGGCACATACAATGAGCAGTTCTTC
CSVDSGTYNEQFF
>TRBV5-1|.|.|TRBJ2-7
TGCGCCAGCAGCTCCTTACAGGGTCTGTCCTACGAGCAGTACTTC
CASSSLQGLSYEQYF
>TRBV11-2|.|.|TRBJ2-1
TGTGCCAGCAGCTTAGATCTAGGTGCTGAGCAGTTCTTC
CASSLDLGAEQFF
>TRBV4-2|.|TRBD1|TRBJ1-1
TGTGCCAGCAGCCATTACCGCGTCGGGACAGGAAAGAAAGCTTTCTTT
CASSHYRVGTGKKAFF
>TRBV29-1|.|TRBD2|TRBJ2-1
TGCAGCGTTGAAAGCGGGATGAATGAGCAGTTCTTC
CSVESGMNEQFF
>TRBV7-9|.|.|TRBJ1-1
TGTGCCAGCGGGCAGGTAAGGGGCACTGAAGCTTTCTTT
CASGQVRGTEAFF
>TRBV7-2|once|TRBD1|TRBJ1-1
TGTGCCAGCAGCTCACGGGACAGGGGGCTCGTGGGGACTGAAGCTTTCTTT
CASSSRDRGLVGTEAFF
>TRBV7-9|.|.|TRBJ1-4
TGTGCCAGCCGGCAGGGTGAGAAACTGTTTTTT
CASRQGEKLFF
>TRBV5-1|.|.|TRBJ2-2
TGCGCCAGCAGCTCAGGACTACCGGTGGGCGGGGAGCTGTTTTTT
CASSSGLPVGGELFF
>TRBV27|.|.|TRBJ2-7
TGTGCCAGCAGTTTGGAGTCAGGGTACGAGCAGTACTTC
CASSLESGYEQYF
>TRBV6-5|.|.|TRBJ1-1
TGTGCCACTGAGGACAGTATCGGTGAAGCTTTCTTT
CATEDSIGEAFF
>TRBV28|once|.|TRBJ2-3
TGTGCCAGCAGACTTTTAGCGTTGGGCCCAGATACGCAGTATTTT
CASRLLALGPDTQYF
>TRBV9|.|TRBD1|TRBJ2-3
TGTGCCAGCAGCGTAGGGTGGACAGGGTCTAATTTAGATACGCAGTATTTT
CASSVGWTGSNLDTQYF
>TRBV28|.|.|TRBJ1-1
TGTGCCAGCAGTTTATCAGTCCGGAGCACTGAAGCTTTCTTT
CASSLSVRSTEAFF
>TRBV9|.|.|TRBJ2-1
TGTGCCAGCAGCGTAGGCCCCCCCTATAGCTCCTACAATGAGCAGTTCTTC
CASSVGPPYSSYNEQFF
>TRBV18|.|TRBD2|TRBJ2-1
TGTGCCAGCTCACCAGTTGGCGGGGGCTCCTACAATGAGCAGTTCTTC
CASSPVGGGSYNEQFF
>TRBV10-3|.|.|TRBJ2-1
TGTGCCGCCGCCGAGGGATTTAACAATGAGCAGTTCTTC
CAAAEGFNNEQFF
>TRBV9|.|.|TRBJ2-3
TGTGCCAGCAGCGTAGAGGCGGGGAGAGGCACAGATACGCAGTATTTT
CASSVEAGRGTDTQYF
>TRBV4-2|.|TRBD1|TRBJ2-7
TGTGCCAGCAGCCAAGATAGGGGACAGGGAATGAACGAGCAGTACTTC
CASSQDRGQGMNEQYF
>TRBV5-4|.|TRBD2|TRBJ2-7
TGTGCCGTCGGCGGGAGGGACTCCTACGAGCAGTACTTC
CAVGGRDSYEQYF
>TRBV4-1|.|TRBD1|TRBJ2-2
TGCGCCAGCAGCTCCCGGGACAGGGGGCGCATCCGTCGCCCCGGGGAGCTGTTTTTT
CASSSRDRGRIRRPGELFF
>TRBV4-3|few|TRBD1|TRBJ1-2
TGCGCCAGCAGCCAACTCCGGACAGGGAACTATGGCTACACCTTC
CASSQLRTGNYGYTF
>TRBV2|.|TRBD2|TRBJ2-7
TGTGCCAGCAAAGGACTAGTAGTGTACGAGCAGTACTTC
CASKGLVVYEQYF
>TRBV27|.|TRBD1|TRBJ2-1
TGTGCCAGCAGTTTAGTGGGACAGGATGAGCAGTTCTTC
CASSLVGQDEQFF
>TRBV2|.|.|TRBJ1-5
TGTGCCAGCAGCGACCCTTTGACAGAGCCGAGCAATCAGCCCCAGCATTTT
CASSDPLTEPSNQPQHF
>TRBV9|.|TRBD2|TRBJ2-1
TGTGCCAGCAGCGCCGGGGGAGGGTCGCATGAGCAGTTCTTC
CASSAGGGSHEQFF
>TRBV19|.|TRBD1|TRBJ1-3
TGTGCCAGTACGGGACAGGGGACTTCTGGAAACACCATATATTTT
CASTGQGTSGNTIYF
>TRBV5-6|.|.|TRBJ1-1
TGTGCCAGCAGGATTACAGGGTTGAACACTGAAGCTTTCTTT
CASRITGLNTEAFF
>TRBV10-3|.|.|TRBJ2-2
TGTGCCATCAATGACGGGGCGGAGGGGCTGTTTTTT
CAINDGAEGLFF
>TRBV5-1|.|TRBD1|TRBJ2-7
TGCGCCAGCAGCTTGGTGGACAGGGGCTACGAGCAGTACTTC
CASSLVDRGYEQYF
>TRBV19|.|TRBD1|TRBJ1-2
TGTGCCAGTAGTATGGGACAGTTCTATGGCTACACCTTC
CASSMGQFYGYTF
>TRBV9|.|.|TRBJ1-2
TGTGCCAGCAACGCGGGGGACTATGGCTACACCTTC
CASNAGDYGYTF
>TRBV19|.|TRBD1|TRBJ1-3
TGTGCCAGTACCCAGTGGGGGACAGGGAAAAAATCCTCTGGAAACACCATATATTTT
CASTQWGTGKKSSGNTIYF
>TRBV28|.|.|TRBJ2-3
TGTGCCAGCAGTTTATGGAAGAGCGCCAAAGATACGCAGTATTTT
CASSLWKSAKDTQYF
>TRBV5-1|few|.|TRBJ1-4
TGCGCCAGCAGCTTGGCCAGGGGCGACGAAAAACTGTTTTTT
CASSLARGDEKLFF
>TRBV7-6|.|.|TRBJ2-1
TGTGCCAGCAGCTTATTCTTGAGCTCCTACAATGAGCAGTTCTTC
CASSLFLSSYNEQFF
>TRBV30|.|TRBD1|TRBJ1-5
TGTGCCTGGAGTGTTCAGGGGGCGAGTCAGCCCCAGCATTTT
CAWSVQGASQPQHF
>TRBV2|.|TRBD2|TRBJ2-1
TGTGCCAGCAGTAGCGGGACTAGCGGGAGTAATGAGCAGTTCTTC
CASSSGTSGSNEQFF
>TRBV4-3|.|TRBD1|TRBJ2-7
TGCGCCAGCAGCCTGCGGGACAGGGAAATGGACGAGCAGTACTTC
CASSLRDREMDEQYF
>TRBV21-1|.|.|TRBJ2-7
TGTGCCAGCAGCAATGATCGGGAGGGGAAAAATCGGCTAGGGGAGCAGTACTTC
CASSNDREGKNRLGEQYF
>TRBV7-9|.|.|TRBJ2-7
TGTGCCAGCAGCGCGGGACCCTTGGAGCAGTACTTC
CASSAGPLEQYF
>TRBV30|.|TRBD2|TRBJ2-3
TGTGCCTGGGACAGCGCTAGCGGGGGGCCCACAGATACGCAGTATTTT
CAWDSASGGPTDTQYF
>TRBV4-1|.|.|TRBJ1-2
TGCGCCAGCAGCCAAGCATGGGAGGAACCAGCTAACTATGGCTACACCTTC
CASSQAWEEPANYGYTF
>TRBV27|.|TRBD2|TRBJ2-1
TGTGCCAGCAGTTTATTGCTAGCGGGAGGGCCGGGCAATGAGCAGTTCTTC
CASSLLLAGGPGNEQFF
>TRBV7-2|.|TRBD1|TRBJ1-6
TGTGCCAGCAGCTTAGCCCGGACAGGGTATAATTCACCCCTCCACTTT
CASSLARTGYNSPLHF
>TRBV4-3|.|TRBD2|TRBJ2-2
TGCGCCAGCAGCCCCCGGACTAGCGGGAGTAACACCGGGGAGCTGTTTTTT
CASSPRTSGSNTGELFF
>TRBV5-1|.|TRBD2|TRBJ2-3
TGCGCCAGCAGCTATTCTAGCGGGAGGGCTAGCACAGATACGCAGTATTTT
CASSYSSGRASTDTQYF
>TRBV6-1|.|TRBD1|TRBJ1-5
TGTGCCAGCAGGGAAGGGAACAGGGGACGAAGACAGCCCCAGCATTTT
CASREGNRGRRQPQHF